This T cell receptor beta chain was documented in a study of blood T cell repertoires in COVID-19. Study background: Collection of acute and convalescent COVID-19 samples took place in the United States, Italy and Spain.

Trimming removed 3 bases at V and 4 bases at J, with 15 bases between. Germline V gives CDR1 SGDLS, CDR2 YYNGEE. The CDR3 is made up of 15 amino acids. As handled by the study authors: Amplified reference gene primers provided the basis for estimating nucleated cell counts. Data came from immunoSEQ multiplex PCR; TCRdb stores just in-frame clones and leaves some out. V and J calls and clone size follow that table, whereas D and trimming were derived from the DNA. In the table there are under 350,000 clones, 85% to 90% of which are singletons. Specimen: peripheral blood. The gene calls are TRBV9 and TRBJ2-3; perhaps TRBD1 as D (7 bases). The receptor's source is a man between 70 and 80 years old with acute or convalescent COVID-19. The CDR3 protein is CASSETGRSPDTQYF. For the CDR3, the DNA is TGTGCCAGCAGCGAGACAGGGAGGTCCCCAGATACGCAGTATTTT.